The text below deals with one T cell receptor beta chain. The antigen remains unidentified. This sample stems from a study of T cell repertoires in cytomegalovirus infection. Study background: Public TCR beta signatures provided an indication of both CMV infection and a matching HLA type.

TCRdb fed the reads into MiXCR, producing one record per CDR3 protein. The table has a few hundred thousand distinct CDR3 sequences, 26% seen once. Findings and caveats of the study: HLA-C-restricted TCR beta clonotypes specific for CMV led the ex vivo response. Public TCR beta family frequency separated CMV-and-HLA carriers, including in an independent cohort.

The CDR3 length is 14 residues. V was clipped by 6 bases and J by 2 bases; unmatched bases: 4. Germline V gene data show CDR1 as SGHRS and CDR2 as YFSETQ. The sequence came from a human donor in good health (CMV status not recorded). Some clones in this sample may be carry-over from other donors' samples. The sequenced sample consisted of PBMCs. This sequence joins TRBV5-1 and TRBJ2-3; the match to TRBD1 covers 9 bases. Here the CDR3 DNA reads TGCGCCAGCAAGGGGACAGGGAACACAGATACGCAGTATTTT. It codes for CASKGTGNTDTQYF.